This T cell receptor beta chain is drawn from a study of T cell therapy after organ transplantation (dated 2019 in TCRdb). Describing the broader study: Therapy products were autologous CMV-specific T cells expanded in vitro for 2 weeks with a peptide pool of 30 HLA class I and II CMV epitopes. Each patient got up to 6 T cell doses, given every 2 weeks, and was then monitored for around 28 weeks after finishing therapy. About 80% of the ten patients were classed as clinical responders and two as nonresponders. Across 2 to 6 intravenous infusions, patients got a median of 1.92 x 10^8 CMV-specific T cells. The study was a follow-up TRBV repertoire analysis of an open-label phase I trial of autologous CMV-specific adoptive T cell therapy in solid-organ transplant recipients. Pretherapy peripheral blood samples were collected before commencement of T cell therapy. Long-term post-therapy samples were available for only about 80% of the 10 patients. Here is what the overall study found, with its caveats: The small cohort prevented assessing confounders such as concurrent antirejection and antiviral medications. Both transferred clonotypes and endogenous clonotypes not detected in the therapy products appeared to be included in post-therapy reconstitution. Before therapy, nonresponders had marked clonal expansions, and their repertoires changed minimally after therapy. The small number of expansions detected in nonresponders may reflect reduced sample coverage resulting from poor CD8+ T cell yield. The fold change in CD8 clonality after therapy was inversely correlated with pretherapy clonality, which suggests that less biased repertoires were more open to remodeling.

The sample's time point, from its label and the paper: before start of T cell therapy. The patients had received solid-organ transplants and had drug-resistant/recurrent cytomegalovirus. Nine to ten of the trial participants were picked for repertoire analysis depending on whether post-therapy peripheral blood mononuclear cells were available. Viable CD3+CD8+CD4- lymphocytes were sorted from PBMCs on a BD FACSAria III. Genomic DNA was extracted from sorted cells with the Qiagen DNeasy Kit. TRB CDR3 regions were amplified from genomic DNA with the immunoSEQ two-step, bias-controlled multiplex PCR assay. CDR3 libraries were sequenced on an Illumina NextSeq 500. Processing in the source paper ran as follows. Initial alignment and bioinformatics, including bias normalization against synthetic CDR3 analogs, were performed with the immunoSEQ Analyzer platform. V, D and J genes were annotated according to IMGT database definitions. For further TRBV analyses, VDJtools version 1.1.10 and the R package tcR version 2.2.1.11 were used with default settings. GLIPH analysis was done using default settings in version 1.0. In CDR3 sequences with at least 5 reads, significant changes in clonotype frequency were tested by a 2-sided binomial test with Benjamini-Hochberg correction (alpha = 0.01). TCRdb limited this immuneACCESS table to in-frame rearrangements with V and J called. A share of clones is missing; checked studies link under half to unresolved V genes, and the rest is unexplained. D and trimming come from the DNA, and the V and J calls and clone size come from that table. Here the sample has 45,000 to 50,000 clones; roughly 93% occur a single time. Around 3.1% of the sample is held by the ten biggest clonotypes.

As concerns this clone: Its antigen is still unknown. No base quality values were provided; no much bigger clone lies one nucleotide off.

V and J are trimmed by 5 bases and 9 bases, and the gene matches miss 7 bases of the junction. As encoded in the germline V gene, CDR1 is MNHNS while CDR2 is SASEGT. The CDR3 sequence holds 13 residues, the cysteine and phenylalanine included. Just CDR3 DNA is preserved here, 39 bases in frame from base 1. This TCR derives from a human patient who had received a solid organ transplant and had CMV disease. In this chain, TRBV6-1 is recombined with TRBJ1-5, with TRBD1 matching 7 junction bases. This material consisted of CD8+ T cells from blood, taken before autologous CMV-specific T cell therapy. The CDR3 here reads CASSYTGERPQHF. The DNA sequence is TGTGCCAGCAGTTATACAGGGGAGAGGCCCCAGCATTTT.